Listed here are 22 T cell receptor beta chains from one sample, sequenced in a study of blood T cell repertoires in COVID-19. The repertoire was sequenced with immunoSEQ multiplex PCR; TCRdb's copy has only in-frame clones and lacks some. In the table there are tens of thousands of clones, about 91% of which are singletons. The sequenced sample was peripheral blood. These receptors all come from a human donor with active COVID-19. The donor label of this sample is uncertain.

The gene calls are TRBV30 and TRBJ2-1; weak D call: TRBD2 (6 bases). The length of the CDR3 is 15 residues. Trimming left V 0 bases short and J 1 base short, with 10 bases between. Germline V gene lookup returns CDR1 GTSNPN and CDR2 SVGIG (reference sequence). The CDR3 DNA reads TGTGCCTGGAGTGTACTCGGGGGTTCCTACAATGAGCAGTTCTTC. Its translation is CAWSVLGGSYNEQFF. The variable domain in full, completed from reference TRBV30 and TRBJ2-1, reads SQTIHQWPATLVQPVGSPLSLECTVEGTSNPNLYWYRQAAGRGLQLLFYSVGIGQISSEVPQNLSASRPQDRQFILSSKKLLLSDSGFYLCAWSVLGGSYNEQFFGPGTRLTVL.

A note on this clone: At one boundary the junction diverges from the germline segment, which might be a read error. This rearrangement joins TRBV5-1 to TRBJ2-1; D is unresolved. The germline CDR1 and CDR2 sequences are SGHRS and YFSETQ. The CDR3 has 13 residues. CDR3 residues: CASSLDRFNEQFF. In nucleotides, the CDR3 is TGCGCCAGCAGTTTGGACCGGTTCAATGAGCAGTTCTTC.

The chain is built from TRBV19 and TRBJ1-5; D is possibly TRBD1 (6 bases). The CDR3 sequence is 13 residues long. Trimming pared 9 bases from V and 7 bases from J, leaving 16 bases between. The V gene's germline CDR1 is LNHDA and CDR2 SQIVND (reference sequence). CDR3 in amino acids: CARRGGQEQPQHF. The CDR3 nucleotides are TGTGCCAGGCGGGGGGGGCAAGAACAGCCCCAGCATTTT.

J is TRBJ1-2 and V is TRBV7-2, with TRBD1 identical over 8 bases. The length of the CDR3 is 14 residues. Germline CDR1 reads SGHTA; CDR2 reads FQGNSA. The V gene end was trimmed by 5 bases and the J gene end by 3 bases; junction bases not matched to a gene: 5. CDR3 protein: CASSPGGSDYGYTF. The CDR3 DNA reads as TGTGCCAGCAGCCCAGGGGGCAGTGACTATGGCTACACCTTC.

The chain is built from TRBV11-3 and TRBJ2-1; D is perhaps TRBD2 (6 bases). Germline values: CDR1 SGHNT, CDR2 YENEEA. V was trimmed by 7 bases and J by 9 bases, leaving 13 bases between them. This CDR3 spans 12 amino acids. CDR3 amino acids: CASNWRDAEQFF. As DNA, the CDR3 is TGTGCCAGCAATTGGAGGGACGCTGAGCAGTTCTTC.

The genes are TRBV5-1 and TRBJ1-5, with D perhaps TRBD1 (6 bases). Germline V lookup: CDR1 SGHRS, CDR2 YFSETQ. V was clipped by 4 bases and J by 0 bases, with 17 bases between them. This CDR3 has 17 residues. CDR3 amino acids: CASSPGSGGNSNQPQHF. The CDR3 DNA reads TGCGCCAGCAGCCCCGGATCGGGGGGCAATAGCAATCAGCCCCAGCATTTT. Combining the CDR3 with reference TRBV5-1 and TRBJ1-5 gives the whole variable domain KAGVTQTPRYLIKTRGQQVTLSCSPISGHRSVSWYQQTPGQGLQFLFEYFSETQRNKGNFPGRFSGRQFSNSRSEMNVSTLELGDSALYLCASSPGSGGNSNQPQHFGDGTRLSIL.

The CDR3 sequence: CASSEDRGDTEAFF. CDR3 DNA sequence: TGTGCCAGCAGTGAGGACAGGGGGGACACTGAAGCTTTCTTT. V is TRBV6-1 and J is TRBJ1-1, with TRBD1 matching over 10 bases. CDR3 length: 14 amino acids. V lost 3 bases and J lost 3; bases outside the gene matches: 1. Germline values: CDR1 MNHNS, CDR2 SASEGT.

The V call is TRBV27, the J call TRBJ2-7, with 8 bases lining up with TRBD1. The CDR3 spans 14 residues. Germline CDR1 reads MNHEY; CDR2 reads SMNVEV (reference sequence). Trimming at V came to 2 bases and at J to 3 bases, leaving 3 bases not matched to a gene. CDR3 sequence: CASSLGTGLYEQYF. The CDR3 DNA reads as TGTGCCAGCAGTTTAGGGACAGGCCTCTACGAGCAGTACTTC.

The chain uses TRBV11-2 and TRBJ1-2, with TRBD1 matching over 10 bases. The CDR3 is made up of 14 amino acids. CDR1 is SGHAT, CDR2 FQNNGV, per germline. The V gene end was trimmed by 5 bases and the J gene end by 7 bases; junction bases not matched to a gene: 7. This CDR3 is CASSLRDRGFGYTF. In nucleotides, the CDR3 is TGTGCCAGCAGCCTAAGGGACAGGGGATTTGGCTACACCTTC.

The J gene is TRBJ1-2, the V gene TRBV5-1; 9 bases map to TRBD1. The CDR3 spans 15 residues. Per germline, CDR1 SGHRS and CDR2 YFSETQ. V shed 0 bases, J shed 4 bases, and the junction held 4 bases outside the gene matches. The CDR3 DNA follows: TGCGCCAGCAGCTTGGAGGGGACAGGGACCTATGGCTACACCTTC. It encodes CASSLEGTGTYGYTF.

This chain uses TRBV28 with TRBJ2-7; 7 bases line up with TRBD1. Germline CDR1 MDHEN, CDR2 SYDVKM. V lost 6 bases to trimming and J lost 0 bases; unmatched junction nucleotides: 8. This CDR3 spans 15 amino acids. The CDR3 spells CASSQTDRDSYEQYF. For the CDR3, the DNA is TGTGCCAGCAGCCAGACTGACAGGGACTCCTACGAGCAGTACTTC.

This rearrangement joins TRBV6-1 to TRBJ2-7, with 7 bases identical to TRBD1. V was clipped by 3 bases and J by 3 bases; unmatched bases: 8. The CDR3 runs 15 residues. CDR1 and CDR2 from the germline V gene are MNHNS and SASEGT. The CDR3 spells CASSEVGQRDYEQYF. DNA of the CDR3: TGTGCCAGCAGTGAGGTGGGACAGAGAGACTACGAGCAGTACTTC.

CDR3 region: CATSQRTSGDNEQFF. The CDR3 DNA reads as TGTGCCACCAGCCAGAGAACTAGCGGAGACAATGAGCAGTTCTTC. J is TRBJ2-1 and V is TRBV15, with 8 bases that match TRBD2. CDR1 is LNHNV, CDR2 YYDKDF, per germline (reference sequence). V shed 5 bases, J shed 5 bases, and the junction held 8 bases outside the gene matches. The CDR3 is made up of 15 amino acids. Complete variable domain (other parts from reference TRBV15 and TRBJ2-1): DAMVIQNPRYQVTQFGKPVTLSCSQTLNHNVMYWYQQKSSQAPKLLFHYYDKDFNNEADTPDNFQSRRPNTSFCFLDIRSPGLGDTAMYLCATSQRTSGDNEQFFGPGTRLTVL.

The J gene is TRBJ1-2, the V gene TRBV12-3 or TRBV12-4; TRBD1 is a possible D gene (6 bases). Deletions cut 4 bases from V and 5 bases from J, with 11 bases between. The CDR3 is 13 residues long. In nucleotides, the CDR3 is TGTGCCAGCAGTTCGGCCCAGGGGTATGGCTACACCTTC. Amino acid sequence: CASSSAQGYGYTF.

V and J are TRBV7-2 and TRBJ1-1; no clear D. The CDR3 runs to 13 residues. Germline lookup yields CDR1 SGHTA and CDR2 FQGNSA. The V end was cut by 7 bases, the J end by 3 bases, with 12 bases between. The DNA of the CDR3 is TGTGCCAGCACCGGTCGGTCTGACACTGAAGCTTTCTTT. Amino acids: CASTGRSDTEAFF.

V and J are TRBV7-2 and TRBJ1-1, with D unclear. Germline V gene sequence: CDR1 SGHTA, CDR2 FQGNSA. V shed 2 bases and J shed 0 bases, with 7 bases lying between them. The CDR3 extends over 14 amino acids. The CDR3 coding sequence is TGTGCCAGCAGCTTAAACAGACTGAACACTGAAGCTTTCTTT. This gives the protein CASSLNRLNTEAFF.

The chain uses TRBV28 and TRBJ2-3; D perhaps matches TRBD2 (5 bases). V lost 3 bases to trimming and J lost 4 bases, with 14 bases between them. The CDR3 is 15 residues long. Germline V gene sequence: CDR1 MDHEN, CDR2 SYDVKM. The CDR3 sequence is CASSFPSSGSDTQYF. DNA for the CDR3: TGTGCCAGCAGTTTTCCCAGCAGCGGCTCAGATACGCAGTATTTT.

The chain recombines TRBV5-1 with TRBJ2-3; D remains unclear. The V gene's germline CDR1 is SGHRS and CDR2 YFSETQ. V gave up 2 bases and J gave up 1 base, with 5 bases separating them. CDR3 size: 13 residues. CDR3 loop: CASSFEGTDTQYF. CDR3 DNA: TGCGCCAGCAGCTTCGAGGGCACAGATACGCAGTATTTT.

The chain recombines TRBV18 with TRBJ2-1; no definite D call. Germline V lookup: CDR1 KGHSH, CDR2 LQKENI. Trimming stripped 3 bases from V and 4 bases from J, with 10 bases between. The CDR3 loop spans 14 amino acids. The CDR3 DNA sequence: TGTGCCAGCTCACCCCCGCAGTGGTACAATGAGCAGTTCTTC. Translation: CASSPPQWYNEQFF. Drawing the rest from reference TRBV18 and TRBJ2-1, the complete variable domain is NAGVMQNPRHLVRRRGQEARLRCSPMKGHSHVYWYRQLPEEGLKFMVYLQKENIIDESGMPKERFSAEFPKEGPSILRIQQVVRGDSAAYFCASSPPQWYNEQFFGPGTRLTVL.

V is TRBV9 and J is TRBJ2-1; 7 nucleotides align to TRBD2. The V and J ends lost 0 bases and 2 bases, in that order; junction bases with no gene match: 5. Germline V gene lookup returns CDR1 SGDLS and CDR2 YYNGEE. This CDR3 comprises 16 residues. For the CDR3, the DNA is TGTGCCAGCAGCGTAGGCGCGACTAGCCCCTACAATGAGCAGTTCTTC. Translating it yields CASSVGATSPYNEQFF. Filled out from reference TRBV9 and TRBJ2-1, the complete variable domain reads DSGVTQTPKHLITATGQRVTLRCSPRSGDLSVYWYQQSLDQGLQFLIQYYNGEERAKGNILERFSAQQFPDLHSELNLSSLELGDSALYFCASSVGATSPYNEQFFGPGTRLTVL.

The chain joins TRBV13 to TRBJ2-7; 8 bases agree with TRBD2. The V gene's germline CDR1 is PRHDT and CDR2 FYEKMQ (reference sequence). This CDR3 is built from 16 residues. J lost 3 bases, V lost 5 bases, and 12 bases had no gene match. As DNA, the CDR3 is TGTGCCAGCAGCAACATGTTACGGGAGGGTTTCTACGAGCAGTACTTC. Protein sequence: CASSNMLREGFYEQYF. Complete variable domain (other parts from reference TRBV13 and TRBJ2-7): AAGVIQSPRHLIKEKRETATLKCYPIPRHDTVYWYQQGPGQDPQFLISFYEKMQSDKGSIPDRFSAQQFSDYHSELNMSSLELGDSALYFCASSNMLREGFYEQYFGPGTRLTVT.

The CDR3 reads CASSVRPGGNEQYF. DNA for the CDR3: TGTGCCAGCAGCGTGAGGCCAGGGGGCAACGAGCAGTACTTC. The chain carries TRBV9 and TRBJ2-7; 8 bases line up with TRBD1. The V and J ends lost 2 bases and 5 bases, in that order; junction bases with no gene match: 6. The CDR3 contains 14 residues. Germline values: CDR1 SGDLS, CDR2 YYNGEE.